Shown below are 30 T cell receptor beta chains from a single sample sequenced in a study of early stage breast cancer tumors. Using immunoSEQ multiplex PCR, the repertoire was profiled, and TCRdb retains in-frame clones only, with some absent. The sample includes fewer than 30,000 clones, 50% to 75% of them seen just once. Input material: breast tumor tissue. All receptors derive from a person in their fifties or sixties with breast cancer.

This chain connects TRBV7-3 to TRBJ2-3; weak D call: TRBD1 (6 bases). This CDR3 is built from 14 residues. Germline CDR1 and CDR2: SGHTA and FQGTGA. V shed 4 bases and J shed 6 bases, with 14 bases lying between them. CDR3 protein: CASSYQGKVDTQYF. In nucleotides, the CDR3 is TGTGCCAGCAGCTATCAGGGGAAGGTTGATACGCAGTATTTT.

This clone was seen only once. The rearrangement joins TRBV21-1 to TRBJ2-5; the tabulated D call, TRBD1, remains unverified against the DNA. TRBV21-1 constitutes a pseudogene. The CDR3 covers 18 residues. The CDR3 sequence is CASSQGPPPGQGKETQYF. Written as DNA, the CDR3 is TGTGCCAGCAGCCAAGGACCCCCTCCGGGACAGGGTAAAGAGACCCAGTACTTC.

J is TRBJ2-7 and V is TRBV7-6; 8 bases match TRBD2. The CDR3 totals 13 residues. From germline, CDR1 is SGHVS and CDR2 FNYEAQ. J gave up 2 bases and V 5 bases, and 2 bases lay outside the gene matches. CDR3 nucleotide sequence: TGTGCCAGCAGCCGGGGACTAGCCTACGAGCAGTACTTC. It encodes CASSRGLAYEQYF.

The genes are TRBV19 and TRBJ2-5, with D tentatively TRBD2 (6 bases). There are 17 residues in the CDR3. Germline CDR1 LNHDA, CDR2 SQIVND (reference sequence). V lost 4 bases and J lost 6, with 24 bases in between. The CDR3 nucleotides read TGTGCCAGTAGTAGTTCTTCTTGGGGAACGGGGGTAAAGACCCAGTACTTC. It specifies CASSSSSWGTGVKTQYF.

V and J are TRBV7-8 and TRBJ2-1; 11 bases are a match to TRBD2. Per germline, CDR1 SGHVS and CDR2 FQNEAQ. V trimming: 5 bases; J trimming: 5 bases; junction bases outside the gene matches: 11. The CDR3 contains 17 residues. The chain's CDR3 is CASSLFPPGLADNEQFF. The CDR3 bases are TGTGCCAGCAGCCTATTCCCCCCGGGACTAGCGGACAATGAGCAGTTCTTC.

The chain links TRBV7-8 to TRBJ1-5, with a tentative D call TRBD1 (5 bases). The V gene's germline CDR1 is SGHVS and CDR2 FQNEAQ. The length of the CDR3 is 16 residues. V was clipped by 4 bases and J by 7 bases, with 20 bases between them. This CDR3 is CASSSSWGPTGQPQHF. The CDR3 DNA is TGTGCCAGCAGCTCCTCTTGGGGCCCGACGGGGCAGCCCCAGCATTTT.

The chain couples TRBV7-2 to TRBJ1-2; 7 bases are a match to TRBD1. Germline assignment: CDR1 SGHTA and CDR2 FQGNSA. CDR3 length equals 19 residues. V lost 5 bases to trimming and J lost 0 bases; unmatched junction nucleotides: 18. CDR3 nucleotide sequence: TGTGCCAGCAGCCCTAGCGCTACCATGGGACAGCCTGCTAACTATGGCTACACCTTC. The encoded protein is CASSPSATMGQPANYGYTF.

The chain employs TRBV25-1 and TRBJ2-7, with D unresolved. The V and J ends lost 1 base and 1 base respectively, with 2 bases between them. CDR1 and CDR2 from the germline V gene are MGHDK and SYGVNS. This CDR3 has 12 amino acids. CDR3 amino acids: CASSEWSYEQYF. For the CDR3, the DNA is TGTGCCAGCAGTGAATGGTCCTACGAGCAGTACTTC.

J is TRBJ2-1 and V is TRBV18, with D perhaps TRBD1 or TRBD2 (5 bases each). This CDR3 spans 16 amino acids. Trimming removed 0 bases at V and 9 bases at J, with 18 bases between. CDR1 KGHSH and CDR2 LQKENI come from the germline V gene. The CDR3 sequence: CASSPPWLRGNGEQFF. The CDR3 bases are TGTGCCAGCTCACCACCGTGGCTACGGGGCAACGGTGAGCAGTTCTTC.

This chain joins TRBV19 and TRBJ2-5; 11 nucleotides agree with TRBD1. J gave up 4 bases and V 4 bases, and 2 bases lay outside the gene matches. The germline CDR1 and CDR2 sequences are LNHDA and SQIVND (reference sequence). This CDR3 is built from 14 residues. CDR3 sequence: CASSTGTGGETQYF. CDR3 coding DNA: TGTGCCAGTAGTACCGGGACAGGGGGAGAGACCCAGTACTTC.

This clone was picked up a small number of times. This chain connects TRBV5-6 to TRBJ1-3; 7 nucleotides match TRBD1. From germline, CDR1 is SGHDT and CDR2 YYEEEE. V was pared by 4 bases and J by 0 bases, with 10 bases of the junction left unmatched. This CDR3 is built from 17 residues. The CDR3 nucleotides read TGTGCCAGCAGCAAACAGGGGAGGGCTCTCTCTGGAAACACCATATATTTT. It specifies CASSKQGRALSGNTIYF.

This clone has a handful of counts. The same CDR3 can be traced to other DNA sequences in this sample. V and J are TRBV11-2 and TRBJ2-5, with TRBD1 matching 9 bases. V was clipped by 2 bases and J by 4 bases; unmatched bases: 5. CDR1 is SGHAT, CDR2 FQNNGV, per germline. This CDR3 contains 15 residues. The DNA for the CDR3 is TGTGCCAGCAGCTTAAGCACAGGGGGCGGAGAGACCCAGTACTTC. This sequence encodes CASSLSTGGGETQYF.

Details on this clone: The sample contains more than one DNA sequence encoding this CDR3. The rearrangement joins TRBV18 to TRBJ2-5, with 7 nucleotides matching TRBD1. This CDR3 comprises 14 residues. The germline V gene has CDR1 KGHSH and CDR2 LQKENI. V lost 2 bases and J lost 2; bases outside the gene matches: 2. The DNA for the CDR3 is TGTGCCAGCTCACCAGGGACAGAACAAGAGACCCAGTACTTC. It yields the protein CASSPGTEQETQYF.

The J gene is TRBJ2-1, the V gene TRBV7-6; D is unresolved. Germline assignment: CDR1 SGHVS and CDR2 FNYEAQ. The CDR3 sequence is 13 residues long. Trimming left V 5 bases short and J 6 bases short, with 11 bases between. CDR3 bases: TGTGCCAGCAGCCTTCGACCCTTCAATGAGCAGTTCTTC. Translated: CASSLRPFNEQFF. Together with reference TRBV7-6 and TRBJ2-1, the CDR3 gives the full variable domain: GAGVSQSPRYKVTKRGQDVALRCDPISGHVSLYWYRQALGQGPEFLTYFNYEAQQDKSGLPNDRFSAERPEGSISTLTIQRTEQRDSAMYRCASSLRPFNEQFFGPGTRLTVL.

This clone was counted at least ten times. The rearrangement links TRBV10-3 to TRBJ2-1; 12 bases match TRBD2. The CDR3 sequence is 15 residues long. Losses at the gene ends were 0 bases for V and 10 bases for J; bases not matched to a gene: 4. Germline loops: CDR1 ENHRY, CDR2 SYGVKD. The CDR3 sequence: CAISESTSGSGEQFF. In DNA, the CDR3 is TGTGCCATCAGTGAGTCGACTAGCGGGAGTGGGGAGCAGTTCTTC.

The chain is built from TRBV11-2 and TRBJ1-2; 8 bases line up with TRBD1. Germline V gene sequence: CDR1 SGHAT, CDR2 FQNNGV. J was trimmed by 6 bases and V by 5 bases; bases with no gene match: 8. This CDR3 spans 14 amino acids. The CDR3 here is CASSPRTGRDGYTF. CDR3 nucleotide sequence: TGTGCCAGCAGCCCTCGGACAGGGAGGGATGGCTACACCTTC.

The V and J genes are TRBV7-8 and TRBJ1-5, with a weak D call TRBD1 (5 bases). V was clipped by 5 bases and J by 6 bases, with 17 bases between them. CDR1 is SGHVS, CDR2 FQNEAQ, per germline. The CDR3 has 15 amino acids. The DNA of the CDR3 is TGTGCCAGCAGCCCTCGGGAGGGGCAGGGTCAGCCCCAGCATTTT. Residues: CASSPREGQGQPQHF.

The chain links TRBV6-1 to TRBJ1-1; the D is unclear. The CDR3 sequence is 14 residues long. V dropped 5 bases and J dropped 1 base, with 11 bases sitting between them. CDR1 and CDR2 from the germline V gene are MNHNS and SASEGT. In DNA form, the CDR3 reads TGTGCCAGCAGTAGAGACCCCGAGAACACTGAAGCTTTCTTT. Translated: CASSRDPENTEAFF.

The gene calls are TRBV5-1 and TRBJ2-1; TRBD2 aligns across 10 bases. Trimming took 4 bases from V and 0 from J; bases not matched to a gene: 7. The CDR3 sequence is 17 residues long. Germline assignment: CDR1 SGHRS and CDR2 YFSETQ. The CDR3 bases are TGCGCCAGCAGCGGAATCCCTAGCGGGAGCTCCTACAATGAGCAGTTCTTC. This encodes CASSGIPSGSSYNEQFF.

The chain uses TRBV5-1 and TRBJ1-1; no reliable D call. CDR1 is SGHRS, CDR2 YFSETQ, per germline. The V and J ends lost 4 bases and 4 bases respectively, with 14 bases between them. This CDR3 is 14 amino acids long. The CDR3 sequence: CASSLDGVGTEAFF. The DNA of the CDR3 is TGCGCCAGCAGCCTAGACGGAGTGGGCACTGAAGCTTTCTTT.

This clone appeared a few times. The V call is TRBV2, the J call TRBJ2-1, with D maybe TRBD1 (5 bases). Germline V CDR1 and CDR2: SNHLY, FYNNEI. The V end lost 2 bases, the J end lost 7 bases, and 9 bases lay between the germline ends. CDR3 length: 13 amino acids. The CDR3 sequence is CASSERQPNEQFF. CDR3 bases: TGTGCCAGCAGTGAAAGACAGCCAAATGAGCAGTTCTTC.

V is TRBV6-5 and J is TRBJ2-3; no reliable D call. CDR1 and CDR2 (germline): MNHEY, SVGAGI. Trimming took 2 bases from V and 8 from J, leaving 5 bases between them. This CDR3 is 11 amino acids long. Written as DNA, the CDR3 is TGTGCCAGCAGTTACCGGCGTACGCAGTATTTT. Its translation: CASSYRRTQYF.

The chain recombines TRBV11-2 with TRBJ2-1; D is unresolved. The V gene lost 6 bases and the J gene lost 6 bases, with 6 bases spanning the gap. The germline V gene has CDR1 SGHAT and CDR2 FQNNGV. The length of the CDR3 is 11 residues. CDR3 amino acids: CASRLSNEQFF. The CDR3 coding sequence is TGTGCCAGCAGACTATCCAATGAGCAGTTCTTC.

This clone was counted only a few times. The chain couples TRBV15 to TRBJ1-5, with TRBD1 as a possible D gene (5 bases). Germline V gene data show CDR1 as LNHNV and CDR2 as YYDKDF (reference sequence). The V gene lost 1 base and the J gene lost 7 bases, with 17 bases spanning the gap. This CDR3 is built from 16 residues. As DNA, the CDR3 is TGTGCCACCAGCAGAGTTCTTGGCGGGGCACGGCAGCCCCAGCATTTT. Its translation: CATSRVLGGARQPQHF. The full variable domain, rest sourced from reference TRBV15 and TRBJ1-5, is DAMVIQNPRYQVTQFGKPVTLSCSQTLNHNVMYWYQQKSSQAPKLLFHYYDKDFNNEADTPDNFQSRRPNTSFCFLDIRSPGLGDTAMYLCATSRVLGGARQPQHFGDGTRLSIL.

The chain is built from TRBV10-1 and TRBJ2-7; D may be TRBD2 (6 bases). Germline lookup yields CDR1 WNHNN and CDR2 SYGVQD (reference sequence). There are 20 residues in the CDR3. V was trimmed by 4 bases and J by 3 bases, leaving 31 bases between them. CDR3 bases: TGCGCCAGCAGTGGGACCACAGGCGGGACCCTAACTCCGAATCACTACGAGCAGTACTTC. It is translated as CASSGTTGGTLTPNHYEQYF.

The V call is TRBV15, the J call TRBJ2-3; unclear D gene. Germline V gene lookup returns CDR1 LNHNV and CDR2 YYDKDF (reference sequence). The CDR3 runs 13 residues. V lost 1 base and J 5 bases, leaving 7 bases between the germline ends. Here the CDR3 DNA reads TGTGCCACCAGCAGAGGAGATGGAGATACGCAGTATTTT. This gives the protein CATSRGDGDTQYF.

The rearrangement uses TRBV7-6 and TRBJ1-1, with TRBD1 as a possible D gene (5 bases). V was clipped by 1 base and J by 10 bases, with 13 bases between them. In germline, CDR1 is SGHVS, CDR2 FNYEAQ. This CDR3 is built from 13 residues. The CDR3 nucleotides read TGTGCCAGCAGCTTAGGTCAGGGACGAGGAGCTTTCTTT. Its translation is CASSLGQGRGAFF.

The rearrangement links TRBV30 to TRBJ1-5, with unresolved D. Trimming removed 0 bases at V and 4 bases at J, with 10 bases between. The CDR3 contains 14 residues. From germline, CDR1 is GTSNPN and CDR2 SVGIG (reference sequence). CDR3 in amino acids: CAWSVMAGNQPQHF. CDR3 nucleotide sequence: TGTGCCTGGAGTGTGATGGCGGGGAATCAGCCCCAGCATTTT. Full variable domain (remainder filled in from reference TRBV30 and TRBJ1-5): SQTIHQWPATLVQPVGSPLSLECTVEGTSNPNLYWYRQAAGRGLQLLFYSVGIGQISSEVPQNLSASRPQDRQFILSSKKLLLSDSGFYLCAWSVMAGNQPQHFGDGTRLSIL.

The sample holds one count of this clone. CDR3 sequence (DNA): TGCAGCGTTGGAGGACTAGCGGGAGGTGGGTCAGATACGCAGTATTTT. Residues: CSVGGLAGGGSDTQYF. The chain combines TRBV29-1 with TRBJ2-3; 14 positions agree with TRBD2. This CDR3 contains 16 residues. CDR1 SQVTM and CDR2 ANQGSEA come from the germline V gene. V was clipped by 4 bases and J by 4 bases; unmatched bases: 7.

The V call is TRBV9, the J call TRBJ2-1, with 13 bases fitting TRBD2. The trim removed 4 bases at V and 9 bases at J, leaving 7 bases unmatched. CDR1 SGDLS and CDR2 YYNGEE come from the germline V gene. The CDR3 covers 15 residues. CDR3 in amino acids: CASSSRTSGSAEQFF. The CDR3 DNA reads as TGTGCCAGCAGCTCCCGGACTAGCGGGAGTGCTGAGCAGTTCTTC.